This T cell receptor (beta chain) derives from a study of T cell responses to AZD1222 COVID-19 vaccine. V was clipped by 3 bases and J by 0 bases, with 12 bases between them. The CDR3 runs 15 residues. Germline CDR1 and CDR2: MGHRA and YSYEKL. Investigators merged groups given second doses at roughly 4 or roughly 12 weeks. Overall study results and limits: Recipients of AZD1222 seropositive at baseline numbered only six or seven. Donors skewed white British and female; clonal diversity was possibly underestimated. Within unmutated variant regions lay the reported targets of nearly half of spike-specific TCRs.

Assay used: immunoSEQ multiplex PCR; TCRdb lists only in-frame clones, some missing. The table lists 250,000 to 300,000 clones, 85% to 95% of them singletons. Concerning this clone itself: No antigen is known for it.

This specimen was peripheral blood, taken 28 days after the second AZD1222 dose. The receptor's source is an adult who received the AZD1222 COVID-19 vaccine. J is TRBJ2-7 and V is TRBV4-1; possibly TRBD2 for D (5 bases). In DNA form, the CDR3 reads TGCGCCAGCAGCCAGGAGGTGGTTTCCTCCTACGAGCAGTACTTC. It specifies CASSQEVVSSYEQYF.